This T cell receptor (beta chain) was profiled in a study of naive and memory T cell subsets. The V gene's germline CDR1 is SGHDN and CDR2 FVKESK. V trimming: 3 bases; J trimming: 4 bases; junction bases outside the gene matches: 6. CDR3 length: 14 amino acids. This clonotype was recorded a few times. Its antigen is not known. Points from the study as a whole: A few larger clonotypes appeared in naive repertoires, especially CD8, possibly memory cells re-expressing CD45RA. Expression changes during T cell differentiation may affect RNA-based TCR counts. Over 85% of naive TCR sequences appeared only once, unlike memory subsets. Between naive and memory subsets, TCR abundance power law exponents differed.

An equimolar mix of two oligonucleotides served as the beta constant-region primer for TRBC1 and TRBC2. Nested alpha and beta constant-region primers with the SP2 primer drove four PCR rounds on ligated cDNA. The cDNA 3' end received a ligated single-stranded oligonucleotide carrying the SP2 primer and a 12-nucleotide UMI. TCRdb independently ran MiXCR on the UMI-ligation and nested PCR reads; one entry per CDR3 protein. Of more than 120,000 distinct CDR3 sequences in the sample, about 20% were seen once. The chain combines TRBV14 with TRBJ2-7, with TRBD2 matching over 7 bases. The sequencing input was naive CD8+ T cells from blood. This TCR was sampled from a human donor in good health. As DNA, the CDR3 is TGTGCCAGCAGCCACGGGCTAGCGGCTTACGAGCAGTACTTC. Its translation is CASSHGLAAYEQYF.